Listed below are T cell receptor beta chains from one sample, sequenced in a study of cytomegalovirus exposure and HLA in healthy donors. Repertoires were generated with immunoSEQ multiplex PCR, while TCRdb's copy carries only in-frame clones and drops some. Of about 130,000 clones in the sample, around 80% were seen once. Sequencing was done on a sample of PBMCs. These TCRs come from a female donor in good health and CMV-seropositive. The CDR3 runs from the conserved cysteine through the conserved F or W. D genes are given only for firm matches. A row's size may be missing; if present it is once, few, many or a size class.

TRBJ1-1,TRBV28,.,.,CASSFSTGEAFF,TGTGCCAGCAGTTTCTCCACAGGAGAAGCTTTCTTT
TRBJ2-2,TRBV19,.,few,CASSPEERPNTGELFF,TGTGCCAGTAGTCCCGAGGAGCGGCCGAACACCGGGGAGCTGTTTTTT
TRBJ1-2,TRBV6-5,.,.,CASSSGGRGYTF,TGTGCCAGCAGTTCGGGGGGCCGTGGCTACACCTTC
TRBJ2-7,TRBV11-3,TRBD1,few,CASSLSQGAEQYF,TGTGCCAGCAGCTTAAGTCAGGGGGCCGAGCAGTACTTC
TRBJ1-5,TRBV2,TRBD1,few,CASSGKTGSRQPQHF,TGTGCCAGCAGTGGAAAGACAGGGTCGAGGCAGCCCCAGCATTTT
TRBJ2-1,TRBV5-1,TRBD2,.,CASSIASGGYNEQFF,TGCGCCAGCAGCATAGCTAGCGGGGGATACAATGAGCAGTTCTTC
TRBJ1-3,TRBV6-1,.,once,CASSAREYGNTIYF,TGTGCCAGCAGTGCCCGGGAGTACGGAAACACCATATATTTT
TRBJ1-6,TRBV28,.,.,CASSFVQGNSPLHF,TGTGCCAGCAGTTTCGTGCAGGGAAATTCACCCCTCCACTTT
TRBJ2-3,TRBV9,TRBD2,.,CASSTGLAGEGDTQYF,TGTGCCAGCAGCACGGGACTAGCGGGAGAGGGGGATACGCAGTATTTT
TRBJ2-5,TRBV21-1,.,.,CASSTAQTFQETQYF,TGTGCCAGCAGCACTGCCCAGACTTTCCAAGAGACCCAGTACTTC
TRBJ2-1,TRBV7-2,.,.,CASSLGQYNEQFF,TGTGCCAGCAGCTTAGGACAGTACAATGAGCAGTTCTTC
TRBJ2-1,TRBV4-1,TRBD2,.,CASSQGSGGPYNEQFF,TGCGCCAGCAGCCAAGGTTCGGGGGGGCCGTACAATGAGCAGTTCTTC
TRBJ1-2,TRBV18,.,.,CASSPRDNYGYTF,TGTGCCAGCTCACCACGAGATAACTATGGCTACACCTTC
TRBJ2-3,TRBV19,.,.,CASKDHRYDTQYF,TGTGCCAGTAAAGATCACAGATACGATACGCAGTATTTT
TRBJ1-1,TRBV14,.,.,CASSLLMNTEAFF,TGTGCCAGCAGCCTACTCATGAACACTGAAGCTTTCTTT
TRBJ2-1,TRBV5-1,TRBD1,.,CASSLGQGGYNEQFF,TGCGCCAGCAGCTTGGGACAGGGGGGCTACAATGAGCAGTTCTTC
TRBJ2-7,TRBV6-5,TRBD2,.,CASSYGAGTSYEQYF,TGTGCCAGCAGTTACGGAGCGGGGACCTCCTACGAGCAGTACTTC
TRBJ2-3,TRBV10-3,TRBD2,.,CAISERGGADTQYF,TGTGCCATCAGTGAGCGGGGGGGCGCAGATACGCAGTATTTT
TRBJ1-6,TRBV25-1,.,.,CASSEPGRGHNSPLHF,TGTGCCAGCAGTGAACCGGGCAGGGGTCATAATTCACCCCTCCACTTT
TRBJ1-2,TRBV6-1,.,once,CASSMERVPLSGYTF,TGTGCCAGCAGTATGGAACGGGTCCCTCTCTCTGGCTACACCTTC
TRBJ2-2,TRBV7-9,TRBD2,.,CASSPPGRAGDTGELFF,TGTGCCAGCAGCCCTCCCGGGAGGGCAGGGGACACCGGGGAGCTGTTTTTT
TRBJ2-7,TRBV7-9,TRBD2,few,CASSPWGGPYEQYF,TGTGCCAGCAGCCCCTGGGGGGGACCCTACGAGCAGTACTTC
TRBJ2-7,TRBV18,TRBD2,once,CASSGRLAGASEQYF,TGTGCCAGCTCAGGCCGACTAGCGGGAGCCTCCGAGCAGTACTTC
TRBJ2-5,TRBV7-6,TRBD1,.,CASSQGAGETQYF,TGTGCCAGCAGCCAGGGGGCAGGAGAGACCCAGTACTTC
TRBJ2-5,TRBV9,.,.,CASSEGLWETQYF,TGTGCCAGCAGCGAGGGACTTTGGGAGACCCAGTACTTC
TRBJ2-6,TRBV5-1,TRBD1,.,CASSLPGQALSGANVLTF,TGCGCCAGCAGCTTACCGGGACAGGCCCTCTCTGGGGCCAACGTCCTGACTTTC